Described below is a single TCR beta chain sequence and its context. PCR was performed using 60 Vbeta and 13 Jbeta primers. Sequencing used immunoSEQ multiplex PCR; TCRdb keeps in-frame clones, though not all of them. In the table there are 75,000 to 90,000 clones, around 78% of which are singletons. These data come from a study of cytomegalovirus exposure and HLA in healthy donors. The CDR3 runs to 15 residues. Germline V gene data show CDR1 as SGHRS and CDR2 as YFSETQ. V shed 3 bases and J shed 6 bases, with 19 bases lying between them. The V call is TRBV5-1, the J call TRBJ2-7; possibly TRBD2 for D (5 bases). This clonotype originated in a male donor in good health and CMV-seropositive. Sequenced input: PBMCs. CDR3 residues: CASSSGPGVSGEQYF. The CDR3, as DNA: TGCGCCAGCAGCTCCGGACCCGGGGTTTCAGGCGAGCAGTACTTC.